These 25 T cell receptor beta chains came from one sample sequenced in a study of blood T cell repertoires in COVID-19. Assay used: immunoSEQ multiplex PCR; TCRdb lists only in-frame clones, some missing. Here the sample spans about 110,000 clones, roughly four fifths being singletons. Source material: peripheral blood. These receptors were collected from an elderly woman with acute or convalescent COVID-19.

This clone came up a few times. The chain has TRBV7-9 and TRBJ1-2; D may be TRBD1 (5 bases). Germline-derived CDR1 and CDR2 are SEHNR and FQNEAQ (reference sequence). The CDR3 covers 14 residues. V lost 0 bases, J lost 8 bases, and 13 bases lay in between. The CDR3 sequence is CASSLAGGLGGYTF. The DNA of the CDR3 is TGTGCCAGCAGCTTAGCCGGGGGATTGGGAGGCTACACCTTC.

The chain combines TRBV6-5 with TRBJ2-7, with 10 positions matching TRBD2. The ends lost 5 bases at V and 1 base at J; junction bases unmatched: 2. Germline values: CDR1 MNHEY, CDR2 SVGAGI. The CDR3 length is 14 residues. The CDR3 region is CASSRTSGSYEQYV. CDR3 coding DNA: TGTGCCAGCAGTCGGACTAGCGGATCCTACGAGCAGTACGTC.

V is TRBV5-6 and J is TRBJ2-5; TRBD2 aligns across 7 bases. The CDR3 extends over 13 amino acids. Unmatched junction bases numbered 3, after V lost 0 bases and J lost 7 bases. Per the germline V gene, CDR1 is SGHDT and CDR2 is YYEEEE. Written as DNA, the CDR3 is TGTGCCAGCAGCTTGGAGCGGGGAGGGACCCAGTACTTC. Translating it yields CASSLERGGTQYF.

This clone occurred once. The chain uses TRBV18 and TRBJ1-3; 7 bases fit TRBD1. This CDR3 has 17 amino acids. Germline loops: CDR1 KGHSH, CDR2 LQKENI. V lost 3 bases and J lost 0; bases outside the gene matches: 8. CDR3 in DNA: TGTGCCAGCTCACCTCAACCGACAGGGAACTCTGGAAACACCATATATTTT. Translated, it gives CASSPQPTGNSGNTIYF.

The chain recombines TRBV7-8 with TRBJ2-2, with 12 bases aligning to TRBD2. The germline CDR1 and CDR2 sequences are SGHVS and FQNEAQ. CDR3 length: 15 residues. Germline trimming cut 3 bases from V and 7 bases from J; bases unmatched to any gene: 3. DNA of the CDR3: TGTGCCAGCAGCTTTTCTAGCGGGAGGGGCGGGGAGCTGTTTTTT. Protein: CASSFSSGRGGELFF. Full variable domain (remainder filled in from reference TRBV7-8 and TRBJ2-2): GAGVSQSPRYKVAKRGQDVALRCDPISGHVSLFWYQQALGQGPEFLTYFQNEAQLDKSGLPSDRFFAERPEGSVSTLKIQRTQQEDSAVYLCASSFSSGRGGELFFGEGSRLTVL.

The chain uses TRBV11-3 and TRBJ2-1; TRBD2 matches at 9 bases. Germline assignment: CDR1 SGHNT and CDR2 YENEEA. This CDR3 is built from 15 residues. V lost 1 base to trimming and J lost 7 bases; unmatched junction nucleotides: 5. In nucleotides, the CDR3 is TGTGCCAGCAGCTTAGGGATGGCGGGAGGGAATGAGCAGTTCTTC. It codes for CASSLGMAGGNEQFF.

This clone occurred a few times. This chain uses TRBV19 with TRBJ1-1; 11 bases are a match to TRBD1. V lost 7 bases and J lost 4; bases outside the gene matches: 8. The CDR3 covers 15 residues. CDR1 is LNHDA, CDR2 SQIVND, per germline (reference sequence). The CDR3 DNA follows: TGTGCCAGTAAAATGGGACAGGGGGATTCCACTGAAGCTTTCTTT. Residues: CASKMGQGDSTEAFF.

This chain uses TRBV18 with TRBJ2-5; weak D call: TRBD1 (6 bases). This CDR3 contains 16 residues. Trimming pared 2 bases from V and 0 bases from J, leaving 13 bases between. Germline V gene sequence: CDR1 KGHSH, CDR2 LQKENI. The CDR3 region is CASSPDGTMYQETQYF. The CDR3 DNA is TGTGCCAGCTCACCAGACGGGACAATGTACCAAGAGACCCAGTACTTC. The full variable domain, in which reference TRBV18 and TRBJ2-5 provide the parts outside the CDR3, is NAGVMQNPRHLVRRRGQEARLRCSPMKGHSHVYWYRQLPEEGLKFMVYLQKENIIDESGMPKERFSAEFPKEGPSILRIQQVVRGDSAAYFCASSPDGTMYQETQYFGPGTRLLVL.

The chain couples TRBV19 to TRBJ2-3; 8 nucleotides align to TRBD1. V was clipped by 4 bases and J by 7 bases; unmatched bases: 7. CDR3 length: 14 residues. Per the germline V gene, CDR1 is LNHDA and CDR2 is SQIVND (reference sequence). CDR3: CASSTRQGTNTQYF. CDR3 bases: TGTGCCAGTAGTACCAGACAGGGGACCAATACGCAGTATTTT.

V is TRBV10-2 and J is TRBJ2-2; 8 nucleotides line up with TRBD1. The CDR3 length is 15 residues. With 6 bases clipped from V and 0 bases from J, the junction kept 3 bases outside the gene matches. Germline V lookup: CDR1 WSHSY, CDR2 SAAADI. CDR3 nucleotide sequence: TGCGCCAGCAGGACAGGGGCCGCGAACACCGGGGAGCTGTTTTTT. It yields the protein CASRTGAANTGELFF.

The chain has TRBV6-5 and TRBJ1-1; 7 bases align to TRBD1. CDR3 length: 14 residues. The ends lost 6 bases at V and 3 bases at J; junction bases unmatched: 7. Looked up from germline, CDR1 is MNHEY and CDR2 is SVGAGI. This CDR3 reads CASSHRGGDTEAFF. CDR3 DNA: TGTGCCAGCAGCCACAGGGGAGGAGACACTGAAGCTTTCTTT.

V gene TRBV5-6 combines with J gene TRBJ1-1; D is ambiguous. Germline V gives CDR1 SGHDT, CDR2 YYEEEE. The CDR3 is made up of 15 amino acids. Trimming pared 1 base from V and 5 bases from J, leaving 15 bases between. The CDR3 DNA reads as TGTGCCAGCAGCTTGTGGGGTCTACGGGGAACTGAAGCTTTCTTT. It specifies CASSLWGLRGTEAFF.

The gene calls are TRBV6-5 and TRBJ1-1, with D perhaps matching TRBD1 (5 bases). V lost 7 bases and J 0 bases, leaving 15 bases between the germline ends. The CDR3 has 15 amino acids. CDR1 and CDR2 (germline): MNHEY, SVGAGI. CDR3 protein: CASTRQPGMNTEAFF. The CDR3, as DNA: TGTGCCAGCACCAGACAGCCAGGCATGAACACTGAAGCTTTCTTT.

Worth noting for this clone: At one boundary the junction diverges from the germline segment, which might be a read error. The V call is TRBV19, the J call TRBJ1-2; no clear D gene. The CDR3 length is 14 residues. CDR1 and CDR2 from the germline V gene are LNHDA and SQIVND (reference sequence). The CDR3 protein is CASSKGPLEGGYTF. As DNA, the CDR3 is TGTGCCAGCAGTAAAGGACCTCTCGAGGGTGGCTACACCTTC.

The CDR3 loop is CASSTNRGTEAFF. The CDR3 DNA reads TGTGCCAGTAGTACTAACAGGGGGACTGAAGCTTTCTTT. The chain joins TRBV19 to TRBJ1-1; 8 nucleotides agree with TRBD1. Per germline, CDR1 LNHDA and CDR2 SQIVND (reference sequence). J lost 5 bases, V lost 4 bases, and 3 bases had no gene match. The CDR3 extends over 13 amino acids.

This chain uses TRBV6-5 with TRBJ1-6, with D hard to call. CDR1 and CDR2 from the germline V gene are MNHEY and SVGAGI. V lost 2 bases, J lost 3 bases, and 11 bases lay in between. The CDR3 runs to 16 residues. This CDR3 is CASSYIQVGYNSPLHF. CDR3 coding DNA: TGTGCCAGCAGTTACATCCAGGTGGGCTATAATTCACCCCTCCACTTT.

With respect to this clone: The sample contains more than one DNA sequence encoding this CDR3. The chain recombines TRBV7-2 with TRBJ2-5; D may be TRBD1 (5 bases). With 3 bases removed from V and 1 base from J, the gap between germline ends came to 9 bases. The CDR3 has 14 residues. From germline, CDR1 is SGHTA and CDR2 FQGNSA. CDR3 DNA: TGTGCCAGCAGCTTCCAGGGTGGCCAAGAGACCCAGTACTTC. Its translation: CASSFQGGQETQYF.

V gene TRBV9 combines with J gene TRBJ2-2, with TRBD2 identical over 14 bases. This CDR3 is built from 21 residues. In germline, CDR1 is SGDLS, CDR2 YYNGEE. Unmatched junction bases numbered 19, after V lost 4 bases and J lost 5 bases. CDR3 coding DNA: TGTGCCAGCAGCCATGGGCCTCCGGGACTAGCGGGAGTCCCGAGGACCGGGGAGCTGTTTTTT. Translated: CASSHGPPGLAGVPRTGELFF. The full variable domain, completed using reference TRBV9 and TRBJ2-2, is DSGVTQTPKHLITATGQRVTLRCSPRSGDLSVYWYQQSLDQGLQFLIQYYNGEERAKGNILERFSAQQFPDLHSELNLSSLELGDSALYFCASSHGPPGLAGVPRTGELFFGEGSRLTVL.

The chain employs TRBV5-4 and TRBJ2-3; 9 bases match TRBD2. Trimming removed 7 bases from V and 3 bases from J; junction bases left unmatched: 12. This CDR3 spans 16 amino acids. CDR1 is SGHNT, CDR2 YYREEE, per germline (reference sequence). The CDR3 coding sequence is TGTGCCAGCGTTGGTACCGCGGGAGGGTCGACAGATACGCAGTATTTT. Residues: CASVGTAGGSTDTQYF.

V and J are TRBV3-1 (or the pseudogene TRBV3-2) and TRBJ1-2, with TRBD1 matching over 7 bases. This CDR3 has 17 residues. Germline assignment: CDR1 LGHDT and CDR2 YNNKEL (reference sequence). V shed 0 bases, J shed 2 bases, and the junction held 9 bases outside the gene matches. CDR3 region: CASSQDSLTGANYGYTF. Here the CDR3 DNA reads TGTGCCAGCAGCCAAGATAGTTTAACAGGGGCAAACTATGGCTACACCTTC.

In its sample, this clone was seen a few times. The CDR3 here is CSVEEKSYEISEAFF. CDR3 nucleotides: TGCAGCGTTGAAGAGAAGTCATACGAGATCTCTGAAGCTTTCTTT. This chain connects TRBV29-1 to TRBJ1-1, with D unresolved. V was cut by 0 bases and J by 6 bases, with 17 bases left in between. The CDR3 is made up of 15 amino acids. From germline, CDR1 is SQVTM and CDR2 ANQGSEA.

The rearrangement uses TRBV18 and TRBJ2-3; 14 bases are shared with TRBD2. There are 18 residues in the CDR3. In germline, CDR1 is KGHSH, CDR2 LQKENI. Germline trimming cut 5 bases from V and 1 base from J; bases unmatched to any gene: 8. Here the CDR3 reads CASSSRLAGGPGTDTQYF. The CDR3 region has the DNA TGTGCCAGCTCATCTAGACTAGCGGGAGGGCCGGGCACAGATACGCAGTATTTT.

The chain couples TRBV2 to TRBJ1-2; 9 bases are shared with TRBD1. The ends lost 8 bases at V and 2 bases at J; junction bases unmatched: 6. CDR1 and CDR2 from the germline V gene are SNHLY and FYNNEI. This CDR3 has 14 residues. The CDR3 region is CASARTGANYGYTF. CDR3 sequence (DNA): TGTGCCAGCGCTAGGACAGGGGCGAACTATGGCTACACCTTC.

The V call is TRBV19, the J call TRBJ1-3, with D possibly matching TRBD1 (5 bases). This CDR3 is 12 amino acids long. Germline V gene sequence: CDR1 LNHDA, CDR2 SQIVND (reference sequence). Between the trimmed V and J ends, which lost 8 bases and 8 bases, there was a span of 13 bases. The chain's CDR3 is CASGSGGDTIYF. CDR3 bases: TGTGCCAGTGGCTCGGGGGGAGACACCATATATTTT.

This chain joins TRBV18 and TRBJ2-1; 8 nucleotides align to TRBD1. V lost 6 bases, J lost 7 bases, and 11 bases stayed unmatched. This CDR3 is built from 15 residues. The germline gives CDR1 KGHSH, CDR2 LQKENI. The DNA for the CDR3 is TGTGCCAGCTCCCCCAGACAGGGGACGGCGAATGAGCAGTTCTTC. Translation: CASSPRQGTANEQFF.